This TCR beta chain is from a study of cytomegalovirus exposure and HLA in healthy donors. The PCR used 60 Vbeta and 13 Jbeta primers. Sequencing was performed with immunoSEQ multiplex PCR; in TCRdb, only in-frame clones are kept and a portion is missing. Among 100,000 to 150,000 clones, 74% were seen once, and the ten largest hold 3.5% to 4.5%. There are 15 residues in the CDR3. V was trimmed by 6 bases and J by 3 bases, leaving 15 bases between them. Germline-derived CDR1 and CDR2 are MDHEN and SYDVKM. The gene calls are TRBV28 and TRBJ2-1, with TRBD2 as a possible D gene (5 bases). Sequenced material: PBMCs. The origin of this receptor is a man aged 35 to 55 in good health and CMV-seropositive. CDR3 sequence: CASREWGDGYNEQFF. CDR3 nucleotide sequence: TGTGCCAGCAGGGAGTGGGGAGATGGCTACAATGAGCAGTTCTTC.